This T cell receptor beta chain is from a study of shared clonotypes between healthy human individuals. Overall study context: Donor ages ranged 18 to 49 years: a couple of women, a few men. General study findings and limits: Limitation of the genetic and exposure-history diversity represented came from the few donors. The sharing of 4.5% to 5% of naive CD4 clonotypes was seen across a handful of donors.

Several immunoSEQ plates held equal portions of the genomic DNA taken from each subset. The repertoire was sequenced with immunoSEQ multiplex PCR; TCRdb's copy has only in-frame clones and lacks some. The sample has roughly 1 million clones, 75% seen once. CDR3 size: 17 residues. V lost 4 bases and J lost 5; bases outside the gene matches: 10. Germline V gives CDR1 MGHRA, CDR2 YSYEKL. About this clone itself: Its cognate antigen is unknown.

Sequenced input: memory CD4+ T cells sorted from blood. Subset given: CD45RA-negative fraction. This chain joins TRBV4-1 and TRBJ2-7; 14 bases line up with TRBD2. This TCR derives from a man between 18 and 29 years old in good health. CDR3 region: CASSLGTSGGRSDEQYF. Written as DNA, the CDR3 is TGCGCCAGCAGCCTCGGGACTAGCGGGGGCCGGTCCGACGAGCAGTACTTC.